The 2 T cell receptor beta chains below all came from one sample that was sequenced in a study of blood T cell repertoires in COVID-19 (TCRdb year 2020). To prepare the library, the immunoSEQ multiplex PCR assay was applied. TCRdb limited this immuneACCESS table to in-frame rearrangements with V and J called. A share of clones is missing; checked studies link under half to unresolved V genes, and the rest is unexplained. Counted in this sample were 210,000 or so clones; about 89% of them appeared once. The top ten clonotypes cover about 5% of the sample. Sequenced input: peripheral blood. Every receptor here comes from a middle-aged woman with acute or convalescent COVID-19.

The rearrangement joins TRBV24-1 to TRBJ2-1; 8 positions agree with TRBD1. CDR3 length: 16 residues. V lost 3 bases to trimming and J lost 8 bases; unmatched junction nucleotides: 11. Germline assignment: CDR1 KGHDR and CDR2 SFDVKD. CDR3 in amino acids: CATSDPPDRGRDEQFF. CDR3 sequence (DNA): TGTGCCACCAGTGATCCCCCCGACAGGGGTCGGGATGAGCAGTTCTTC.

The J gene is TRBJ2-1, the V gene TRBV5-1; TRBD2 aligns across 8 bases. The trim removed 3 bases at V and 9 bases at J, leaving 14 bases unmatched. This CDR3 has 16 amino acids. Germline V CDR1 and CDR2: SGHRS, YFSETQ. The CDR3 here is CASSYAASGWSGEQFF. For the CDR3, the DNA is TGCGCCAGCAGCTATGCGGCTAGCGGGTGGAGCGGTGAGCAGTTCTTC.